This T cell receptor beta chain was observed in a study of blood T cell repertoires in COVID-19. Study context: For recovered donors of Cohort 3, there were two negative PCRs, clearance, or symptom resolution. Acute and convalescent COVID-19 specimens originated in the United States, Italy and Spain.

This CDR3 has 15 amino acids. Germline assignment: CDR1 MGHRA and CDR2 YSYEKL. V was trimmed by 4 bases and J by 3 bases, leaving 12 bases between them. In the source study's methods: Estimation of nucleated cell counts was performed using reference gene primer amplification. Here immunoSEQ multiplex PCR was the method, and the copy in TCRdb shows in-frame clones only, minus some. V, J and clone size were drawn from that table, and D and trimming were deduced from the DNA. The sample has a few hundred thousand clones, approximately 89% seen once; the top ten hold 1.5% to 2.5%. Sequencing was done on a sample of PBMCs or T cells enriched from blood (not recorded which). This chain uses TRBV4-1 with TRBJ1-4; D remains ambiguous. The sequence was collected from a man aged 40-49 years in a cohort exposed to, infected with or recovered from COVID-19 (not recorded which). The CDR3 DNA is TGCGCCAGCAGCCTGGCCGGGGAGGCTAATGAAAAACTGTTTTTT. It codes for CASSLAGEANEKLFF.